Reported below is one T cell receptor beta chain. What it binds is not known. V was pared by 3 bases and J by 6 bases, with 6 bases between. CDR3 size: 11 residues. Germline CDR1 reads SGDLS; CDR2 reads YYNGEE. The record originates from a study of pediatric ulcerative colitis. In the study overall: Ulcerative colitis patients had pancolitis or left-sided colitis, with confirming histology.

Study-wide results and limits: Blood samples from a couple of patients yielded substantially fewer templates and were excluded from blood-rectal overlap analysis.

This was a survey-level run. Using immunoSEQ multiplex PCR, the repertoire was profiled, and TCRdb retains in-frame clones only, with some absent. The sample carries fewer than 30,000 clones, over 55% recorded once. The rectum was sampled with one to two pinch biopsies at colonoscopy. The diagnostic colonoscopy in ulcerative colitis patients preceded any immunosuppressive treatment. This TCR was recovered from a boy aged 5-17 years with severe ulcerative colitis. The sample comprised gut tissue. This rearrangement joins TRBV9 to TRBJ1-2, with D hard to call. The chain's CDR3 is CASSGLDGYTF. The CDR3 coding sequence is TGTGCCAGCAGCGGGTTAGATGGCTACACCTTC.